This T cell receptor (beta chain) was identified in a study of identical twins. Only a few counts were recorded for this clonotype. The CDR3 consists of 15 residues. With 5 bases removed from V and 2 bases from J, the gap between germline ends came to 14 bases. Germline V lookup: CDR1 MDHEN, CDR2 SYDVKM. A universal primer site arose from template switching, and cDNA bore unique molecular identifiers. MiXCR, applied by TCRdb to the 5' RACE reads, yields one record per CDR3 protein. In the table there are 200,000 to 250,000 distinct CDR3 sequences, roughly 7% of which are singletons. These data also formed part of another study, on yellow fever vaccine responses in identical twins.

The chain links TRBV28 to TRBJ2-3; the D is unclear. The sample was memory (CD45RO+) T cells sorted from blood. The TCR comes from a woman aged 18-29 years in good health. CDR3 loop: CASSQSATFTDTQYF. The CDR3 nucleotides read TGTGCCAGCAGTCAGTCCGCCACTTTCACAGATACGCAGTATTTT.